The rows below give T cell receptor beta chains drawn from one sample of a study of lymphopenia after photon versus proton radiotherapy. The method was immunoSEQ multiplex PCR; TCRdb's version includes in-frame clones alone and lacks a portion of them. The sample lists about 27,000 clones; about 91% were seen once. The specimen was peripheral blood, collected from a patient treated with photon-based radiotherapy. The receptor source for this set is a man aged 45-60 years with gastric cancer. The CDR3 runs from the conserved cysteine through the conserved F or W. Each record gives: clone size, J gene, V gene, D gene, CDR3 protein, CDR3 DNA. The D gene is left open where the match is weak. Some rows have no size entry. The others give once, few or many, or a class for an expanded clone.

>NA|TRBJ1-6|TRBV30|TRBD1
CAWKLVDRDNSPLHF
TGTGCCTGGAAATTAGTGGACAGGGATAATTCACCCCTCCACTTT
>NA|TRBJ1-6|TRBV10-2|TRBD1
CASSERDRVVSLHF
TGCGCCAGCAGTGAGAGGGACAGAGTGGTATCCCTCCACTTT
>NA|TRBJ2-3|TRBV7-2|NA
CASSLGWSVSTDTQYF
TGTGCCAGCAGCTTAGGTTGGTCGGTGAGCACAGATACGCAGTATTTT
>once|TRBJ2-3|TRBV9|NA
CASAEGGSTDTQYF
TGTGCCAGCGCTGAGGGGGGATCGACAGATACGCAGTATTTT
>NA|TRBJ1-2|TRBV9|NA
CASSPSTGYGYTF
TGTGCCAGCAGCCCGTCCACAGGATATGGCTACACCTTC
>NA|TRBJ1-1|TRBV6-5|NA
CASSYSKGSEAFF
TGTGCCAGCAGTTACTCGAAGGGGTCTGAAGCTTTCTTT
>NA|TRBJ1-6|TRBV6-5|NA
CASTLGPLHF
TGTGCCAGCACTTTGGGACCCCTCCACTTT
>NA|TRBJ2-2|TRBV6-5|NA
CASSLLEPNTGELFF
TGTGCCAGCAGCCTACTAGAGCCGAACACCGGGGAGCTGTTTTTT
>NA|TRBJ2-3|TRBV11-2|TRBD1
CASSLDLGTGEDTQYF
TGTGCCAGCAGCTTAGATCTAGGGACAGGGGAAGATACGCAGTATTTT
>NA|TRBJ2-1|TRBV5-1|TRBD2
CASSSGLAYNEQFF
TGCGCCAGCAGCTCGGGACTAGCTTACAATGAGCAGTTCTTC
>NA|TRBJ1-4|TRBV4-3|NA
CASSQGPGQISTNEKLFF
TGCGCCAGCAGCCAAGGGCCAGGACAGATCTCAACTAATGAAAAACTGTTTTTT
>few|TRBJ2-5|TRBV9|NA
CASSVVPQETQYF
TGTGCCAGCAGCGTAGTCCCCCAAGAGACCCAGTACTTC
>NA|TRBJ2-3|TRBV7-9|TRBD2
CASTPTGSGTQYF
TGTGCCAGCACCCCGACGGGTAGCGGGACGCAGTATTTT
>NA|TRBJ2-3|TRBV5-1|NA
CASSSIGQGRADTQYF
TGCGCCAGCAGCTCGATTGGTCAGGGAAGAGCAGATACGCAGTATTTT
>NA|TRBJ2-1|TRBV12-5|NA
CASGLRLNANEQFF
TGTGCTAGTGGTTTGAGACTAAACGCCAATGAGCAGTTCTTC
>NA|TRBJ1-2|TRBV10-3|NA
CAISGLGLRYTF
TGTGCCATCAGTGGGCTGGGTTTAAGGTACACCTTC
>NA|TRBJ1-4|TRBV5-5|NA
CASSLALRSGEKLFF
TGTGCCAGCAGCTTGGCCCTCAGGTCGGGTGAAAAACTGTTTTTT
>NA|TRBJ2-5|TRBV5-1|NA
CASSLTSPQETQYF
TGCGCCAGCAGCCTGACATCCCCCCAAGAGACCCAGTACTTC
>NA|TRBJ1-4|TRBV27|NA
CASSFRGNEKLFF
TGTGCCAGCAGTTTCAGGGGCAATGAAAAACTGTTTTTT
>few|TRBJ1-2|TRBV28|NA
CASKKGGVDGYTF
TGTGCCAGCAAAAAGGGAGGGGTTGATGGCTACACCTTC
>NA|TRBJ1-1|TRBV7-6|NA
CASSLAGGNTEAFF
TGTGCCAGCAGCTTAGCGGGGGGGAACACTGAAGCTTTCTTT
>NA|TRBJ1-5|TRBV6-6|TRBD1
CASSSGTGRNQPQHF
TGTGCCAGCAGTTCCGGGACAGGGCGCAATCAGCCCCAGCATTTT
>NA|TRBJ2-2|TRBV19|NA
CASNTWSTHTGELFF
TGTGCCAGTAATACTTGGTCTACCCACACCGGGGAGCTGTTTTTT
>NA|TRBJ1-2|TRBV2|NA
CASSRGLYGYTF
TGTGCCAGCAGTCGTGGTCTCTATGGCTACACCTTC
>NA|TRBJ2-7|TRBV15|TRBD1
CATSVGQGAYEQYF
TGTGCCACCAGCGTCGGGCAGGGGGCTTACGAGCAGTACTTC
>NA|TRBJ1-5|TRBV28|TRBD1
CASSPSRDRNQPQHF
TGTGCCAGCAGCCCGTCCAGGGACAGAAATCAGCCCCAGCATTTT
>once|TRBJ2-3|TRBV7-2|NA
CASSPGLLTGDTQYF
TGTGCCAGCAGCCCGGGACTCCTCACGGGAGATACGCAGTATTTT
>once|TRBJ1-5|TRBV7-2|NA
CASSLAFRLNQPQHF
TGTGCCAGCAGCTTAGCATTCAGACTCAATCAGCCCCAGCATTTT
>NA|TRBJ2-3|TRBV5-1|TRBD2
CASSLRAGSADTQYF
TGCGCCAGCAGCTTGCGAGCGGGGTCGGCAGATACGCAGTATTTT
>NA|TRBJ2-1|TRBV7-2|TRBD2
CASSLTLGGMYNEQFF
TGTGCCAGCAGCCTGACCCTGGGGGGGATGTACAATGAGCAGTTCTTC
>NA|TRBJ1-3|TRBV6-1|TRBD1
CASSELFGQGVDTIYF
TGTGCCAGCAGTGAGCTTTTTGGACAGGGGGTAGACACCATATATTTT
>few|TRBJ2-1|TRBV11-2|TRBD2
CASSVASGGAYNEQFF
TGTGCCAGCAGCGTGGCCTCGGGGGGGGCCTACAATGAGCAGTTCTTC